These 24 T cell receptor beta chains came from one sample sequenced in a study of blood T cell repertoires in COVID-19. The table came from immunoSEQ multiplex PCR; TCRdb's copy has only in-frame clones and leaves some out. The sample yields around 100,000 clones, about 86% seen once. The sequenced material came from peripheral blood. These receptors came from a man older than 75 with acute or convalescent COVID-19.

The rearrangement links TRBV20-1 to TRBJ2-1, with TRBD2 matching over 11 bases. Germline V gene data show CDR1 as DFQATT and CDR2 as SNEGSKA (reference sequence). V lost 3 bases to trimming and J lost 8 bases; unmatched junction nucleotides: 12. The CDR3 is 16 residues long. CDR3 region: CSASVSGRAGSYEQFF. The CDR3 DNA reads TGCAGTGCTAGTGTTAGCGGGAGGGCCGGTTCTTATGAGCAGTTCTTC.

The table lists this clone with a count of one. The chain couples TRBV12-5 to TRBJ1-3; D is ambiguous. Trimming removed 10 bases at V and 0 bases at J, with 7 bases between. CDR1 and CDR2 (germline): LGHNT, FRNRAP. The CDR3 is made up of 12 amino acids. The CDR3: CANLSSGNTIYF. DNA of the CDR3: TGTGCTAACCTCAGCTCTGGAAACACCATATATTTT.

The V gene is TRBV19, the J gene TRBJ2-2, with 7 bases matching TRBD2. Germline V gene lookup returns CDR1 LNHDA and CDR2 SQIVND (reference sequence). V trimming: 1 base; J trimming: 7 bases; junction bases outside the gene matches: 12. CDR3 length: 17 residues. CDR3 bases: TGTGCCAGTAGTATAGCCCTAGCGGACTTCGAGAGCGGGGAGCTGTTTTTT. Protein sequence: CASSIALADFESGELFF.

The chain recombines TRBV27 with TRBJ1-4, with TRBD1 matching 10 bases. The length of the CDR3 is 13 residues. Per germline, CDR1 MNHEY and CDR2 SMNVEV (reference sequence). V lost 6 bases to trimming and J lost 11 bases; unmatched junction nucleotides: 6. DNA of the CDR3: TGTGCCAGCAGAGACAGGGGGCAAACGAAACTGTTTTTT. Translation: CASRDRGQTKLFF.

This chain connects TRBV2 to TRBJ1-3; tentatively, D is TRBD1 (5 bases). This CDR3 has 14 amino acids. V shed 8 bases and J shed 0 bases, with 11 bases lying between them. Germline V lookup: CDR1 SNHLY, CDR2 FYNNEI. The DNA of the CDR3 is TGTGCCAGCGGACACTATAACTCTGGAAACACCATATATTTT. It translates to CASGHYNSGNTIYF. Full variable domain (missing parts from reference TRBV2 and TRBJ1-3): EPEVTQTPSHQVTQMGQEVILRCVPISNHLYFYWYRQILGQKVEFLVSFYNNEISEKSEIFDDQFSVERPDGSNFTLKIRSTKLEDSAMYFCASGHYNSGNTIYFGEGSWLTVV.

The chain links TRBV28 to TRBJ2-1, with 8 positions matching TRBD2. V lost 5 bases and J lost 5; bases outside the gene matches: 8. Germline V gene sequence: CDR1 MDHEN, CDR2 SYDVKM. CDR3 length: 15 residues. The CDR3 DNA sequence: TGTGCCAGCAGTATTACCGGGACTAGAGACAATGAGCAGTTCTTC. This gives the protein CASSITGTRDNEQFF.

This chain connects TRBV5-1 to TRBJ2-7; 10 nucleotides align to TRBD2. Germline CDR1 is SGHRS and CDR2 is YFSETQ. The CDR3 is 15 residues long. V trimming: 2 bases; J trimming: 7 bases; junction bases outside the gene matches: 9. In DNA form, the CDR3 reads TGCGCCAGCAGCTTCAGGCTAGCGGGAGTCGGTGAGCAGTACTTC. Its protein is CASSFRLAGVGEQYF.

The chain carries TRBV5-1 and TRBJ2-1; D may be TRBD1 (5 bases). The germline CDR1 and CDR2 sequences are SGHRS and YFSETQ. V was trimmed by 2 bases and J by 10 bases, leaving 7 bases between them. The CDR3 consists of 11 residues. The CDR3 reads CASSLRTEQFF. Written as DNA, the CDR3 is TGCGCCAGCAGCTTAAGGACAGAGCAGTTCTTC.

This chain links TRBV19 with TRBJ1-5; D is unresolved. The CDR3 is 16 amino acids. The germline V gene has CDR1 LNHDA and CDR2 SQIVND (reference sequence). Trimming took 9 bases from V and 1 from J, leaving 19 bases between them. CDR3 DNA sequence: TGTGCCAGCTCTAAAGGCGCAGGTTCGAGCAATCAGCCCCAGCATTTT. It encodes CASSKGAGSSNQPQHF.

The rearrangement joins TRBV6-6 to TRBJ1-5, with TRBD1 matching over 8 bases. Looked up from germline, CDR1 is MNHNY and CDR2 is SVGAGI (reference sequence). V lost 5 bases, J lost 3 bases, and 6 bases stayed unmatched. This CDR3 has 15 residues. CDR3 nucleotides: TGTGCCAGCAGTCGGGGACAGGAACACAATCAGCCCCAGCATTTT. As protein: CASSRGQEHNQPQHF.

The chain uses TRBV5-1 and TRBJ2-7, with 12 bases aligning to TRBD2. The CDR3 sequence is 16 residues long. CDR1 and CDR2 (germline): SGHRS, YFSETQ. The V gene end was trimmed by 0 bases and the J gene end by 7 bases; junction bases not matched to a gene: 8. CDR3 sequence: CASSLGQTSGSLEQYF. The CDR3 DNA reads as TGCGCCAGCAGCTTGGGCCAGACTAGCGGGAGTCTTGAGCAGTACTTC.

The chain joins TRBV6-4 to TRBJ2-5, with 13 positions matching TRBD2. The CDR3 length is 16 residues. V shed 6 bases and J 5 bases; nucleotides not matched to a gene: 9. Germline assignment: CDR1 MRHNA and CDR2 SNTAGT. The CDR3 DNA reads as TGTGCCAGCAGAACCGGACTAGCGGGAGTGGGGGAGACCCAGTACTTC. Translation: CASRTGLAGVGETQYF.

The chain combines TRBV12-3 or TRBV12-4 with TRBJ1-5, with D unclear. The CDR3 extends over 13 amino acids. V was pared by 3 bases and J by 4 bases, with 7 bases between. The CDR3 DNA sequence: TGTGCCAGCAGTTTCTCTCAGAATCAGCCCCAGCATTTT. It specifies CASSFSQNQPQHF.

The V and J genes are TRBV3-1 (or the pseudogene TRBV3-2) and TRBJ2-3, with D possibly matching TRBD2 (5 bases). Germline V lookup: CDR1 LGHDT, CDR2 YNNKEL (reference sequence). Trimming took 1 base from V and 0 from J, leaving 8 bases between them. This CDR3 has 15 residues. This CDR3 reads CASSQGRSSTDTQYF. The CDR3 DNA sequence: TGTGCCAGCAGCCAAGGGAGGAGCAGCACAGATACGCAGTATTTT.

V and J are TRBV4-1 and TRBJ2-7, with D uncertain. V lost 0 bases, J lost 4 bases, and 13 bases lay in between. The CDR3 length is 15 residues. Germline-derived CDR1 and CDR2 are MGHRA and YSYEKL. The CDR3 DNA sequence: TGCGCCAGCAGCCAAGATTCGTCTATTCCATACGAGCAGTACTTC. Protein: CASSQDSSIPYEQYF.

The gene calls are TRBV4-3 and TRBJ1-5; D remains ambiguous. The germline V and J ends were trimmed by 0 bases and 8 bases, with 8 bases remaining between them. The CDR3 has 13 residues. CDR1 and CDR2 (germline): LGHNA, YSLEER. The CDR3 is CASSQDRGKPQHF. In nucleotides, the CDR3 is TGCGCCAGCAGCCAAGATCGAGGGAAGCCCCAGCATTTT.

V usage is TRBV29-1 and J usage is TRBJ2-3; D is possibly TRBD2 (5 bases). There are 13 residues in the CDR3. Germline loops: CDR1 SQVTM, CDR2 ANQGSEA. Trimming cost V 4 bases and J 1 base, with 9 bases left between them. The CDR3 nucleotides are TGCAGCGTTGTGAGGGCCGGCACAGATACGCAGTATTTT. Its protein product is CSVVRAGTDTQYF.

The DNA for the CDR3 is TGTGCCAGCAGCAAAAAGGGAGGGGGGAACTATGGCTACACCTTC. Encoded protein: CASSKKGGGNYGYTF. The rearrangement uses TRBV21-1 and TRBJ1-2. TRBV21-1 is listed as a pseudogene. The length of the CDR3 is 15 residues.

The chain employs TRBV4-2 and TRBJ2-2; D might be TRBD2 (6 bases). Germline CDR1 reads LGHNA; CDR2 reads YNFKEQ. This CDR3 region has 14 residues. V was shortened by 1 base and J by 4 bases, with 7 bases between the two germline ends. CDR3 region: CASSQVGGTGELFF. CDR3 nucleotides: TGTGCCAGCAGCCAAGTGGGGGGCACCGGGGAGCTGTTTTTT.

This chain links TRBV7-9 with TRBJ2-5; the match to TRBD1 covers 7 bases. CDR3 length: 16 residues. V dropped 1 base and J dropped 2; count of bases not matched to a gene: 7. Germline CDR1 is SEHNR and CDR2 is FQNEAQ (reference sequence). CDR3 DNA: TGTGCCAGCAGCTTAGTTGGTTCGGGACAGCAAGAGACCCAGTACTTC. This sequence encodes CASSLVGSGQQETQYF. Full variable domain (rest looked up from reference TRBV7-9 and TRBJ2-5): DTGVSQNPRHKITKRGQNVTFRCDPISEHNRLYWYRQTLGQGPEFLTYFQNEAQLEKSRLLSDRFSAERPKGSFSTLEIQRTEQGDSAMYLCASSLVGSGQQETQYFGPGTRLLVL.

The J gene is TRBJ2-1, the V gene TRBV7-8; tentative D call: TRBD2 (5 bases). The germline CDR1 and CDR2 sequences are SGHVS and FQNEAQ. With 4 bases removed from V and 12 bases from J, the gap between germline ends came to 19 bases. This CDR3 contains 14 residues. In nucleotides, the CDR3 is TGTGCCAGCAGCTCACCCGCAGCCAGCGGATGGCAGTTCTTC. Translating gives CASSSPAASGWQFF.

This clone was detected only a few times. The chain joins TRBV7-8 to TRBJ2-3; 12 bases agree with TRBD1. The germline gives CDR1 SGHVS, CDR2 FQNEAQ. The CDR3 runs 15 residues. J was trimmed by 6 bases and V by 5 bases; bases with no gene match: 6. The CDR3 coding sequence is TGTGCCAGCAGCCCGGGACAGGGGGCCTGGGATACGCAGTATTTT. As protein: CASSPGQGAWDTQYF.

V is TRBV28 and J is TRBJ2-7; 8 bases are shared with TRBD1. The CDR3 consists of 15 residues. Germline V gene data show CDR1 as MDHEN and CDR2 as SYDVKM. V shed 5 bases, J shed 2 bases, and the junction held 8 bases outside the gene matches. The CDR3 is CASSPWTGRPYEQYF. CDR3 DNA sequence: TGTGCCAGCAGTCCGTGGACAGGGAGGCCCTACGAGCAGTACTTC. Using reference TRBV28 and TRBJ2-7 for the parts outside the CDR3, the full variable domain is DVKVTQSSRYLVKRTGEKVFLECVQDMDHENMFWYRQDPGLGLRLIYFSYDVKMKEKGDIPEGYSVSREKKERFSLILESASTNQTSMYLCASSPWTGRPYEQYFGPGTRLTVT.

This clone was seen more than once but under ten times. The same CDR3 also results from other DNA sequences found in this sample. V is TRBV19 and J is TRBJ2-7; perhaps TRBD1 as D (6 bases). The CDR3 runs 14 residues. The germline V gene has CDR1 LNHDA and CDR2 SQIVND (reference sequence). Trimming took 1 base from V and 2 from J, leaving 9 bases between them. As DNA, the CDR3 is TGTGCCAGTAGTATAGCCAGGGGTCCCTACGAGCAGTACTTC. It codes for CASSIARGPYEQYF.